A single sample gave rise to the 26 T cell receptor beta chains below, sequenced in a study of CD8 T cells in ankylosing spondylitis. From the 5' RACE reads, TCRdb called clonotypes with MiXCR, one entry per CDR3 protein. The sample consists of about 66,000 distinct CDR3 sequences, about 6% of them appearing once. The material sequenced was synovial fluid, either unsorted or a sorted T cell fraction (not recorded which). These receptors were obtained from a male donor with ankylosing spondylitis.

There are a few counts of this clonotype. V and J are TRBV13 and TRBJ2-1; 12 bases are a match to TRBD2. The V segment lost 0 bases and the J segment 4 bases; nucleotides outside the gene matches: 1. Germline CDR1 and CDR2: PRHDT and FYEKMQ (reference sequence). The CDR3 spans 16 residues. CDR3 sequence: CASSLGGLAGYNEQFF. DNA of the CDR3: TGTGCCAGCAGCTTAGGGGGACTAGCGGGTTACAATGAGCAGTTCTTC.

This clonotype occurred a few times. The chain has TRBV7-9 and TRBJ2-7; 10 bases match TRBD1. V shed 6 bases, J shed 3 bases, and the junction held 5 bases outside the gene matches. Germline V CDR1 and CDR2: SEHNR, FQNEAQ (reference sequence). This CDR3 is built from 14 residues. The CDR3 DNA is TGTGCCAGCAGGCGGACAGGGGGACACTACGAGCAGTACTTC. It is translated as CASRRTGGHYEQYF.

This clonotype was detected many times. The rearrangement joins TRBV6-1 to TRBJ1-2, with TRBD1 identical over 9 bases. The CDR3 consists of 15 residues. Germline CDR1 reads MNHNS; CDR2 reads SASEGT. V shed 6 bases, J shed 8 bases, and the junction held 13 bases outside the gene matches. CDR3 sequence (DNA): TGTGCCAGCAGAGAGGCCGGGGACAGGGCAGGCGGCTACACCTTC. This codes for CASREAGDRAGGYTF.

At least ten counts were recorded for this clonotype. This sequence joins TRBV29-1 and TRBJ2-1; 8 nucleotides match TRBD2. Germline lookup yields CDR1 SQVTM and CDR2 ANQGSEA. The CDR3 sequence is 17 residues long. Unmatched junction bases numbered 20, after V lost 7 bases and J lost 6 bases. The CDR3 here is CSAHGYAGGSSRNEQFF. DNA for the CDR3: TGCAGCGCCCATGGTTACGCGGGAGGATCTTCACGCAATGAGCAGTTCTTC.

The CDR3 DNA reads as TGTGCCAGCAGCCGTAATAGCAATGAGCAGTTCTTC. Translation gives CASSRNSNEQFF. This chain joins TRBV11-3 and TRBJ2-1; D gene unclear. Germline assignment: CDR1 SGHNT and CDR2 YENEEA. CDR3 length: 12 residues. Trimming cost V 5 bases and J 6 bases, with 8 bases left between them.

This clonotype was observed at least ten times. The chain is built from TRBV6-2 or TRBV6-3 and TRBJ2-2, with 8 bases lining up with TRBD1. J gave up 2 bases and V 6 bases, and 17 bases lay outside the gene matches. CDR1 and CDR2 (germline): MNHEY, SVGEGT. This CDR3 has 19 amino acids. This chain's CDR3 is CASRPDRAFVRTNTGELFF. DNA of the CDR3: TGTGCCAGCAGGCCGGACAGGGCTTTTGTGCGGACAAACACCGGGGAGCTGTTTTTT.

This chain joins TRBV6-2 or TRBV6-3 and TRBJ2-1; D gene unclear. Germline values: CDR1 MNHEY, CDR2 SVGEGT. The CDR3 length is 13 residues. V was cut by 0 bases and J by 7 bases, with 7 bases left in between. The CDR3 DNA reads TGTGCCAGCAGTTACTCGATGAGGAATGAGCAGTTCTTC. It yields the protein CASSYSMRNEQFF.

This clonotype was observed at least ten times. V gene TRBV11-1 combines with J gene TRBJ2-7, with D possibly TRBD2 on 7 matching bases. CDR3 length: 13 amino acids. V was trimmed by 5 bases and J by 6 bases, leaving 14 bases between them. From germline, CDR1 is SGHAT and CDR2 FQDESV (reference sequence). The CDR3 sequence is CASSPGLGGEQYF. For the CDR3, the DNA is TGTGCCAGCAGCCCAGGACTAGGGGGCGAGCAGTACTTC.

There are many counts of this clonotype. The chain links TRBV19 to TRBJ1-5; D not resolved. The CDR3 extends over 14 amino acids. V lost 3 bases and J lost 0, with 6 bases in between. The germline gives CDR1 LNHDA, CDR2 SQIVND (reference sequence). The CDR3 DNA follows: TGTGCCAGTAGTATGACGGCTAGCAATCAGCCCCAGCATTTT. Translating it yields CASSMTASNQPQHF.

This chain links TRBV5-1 with TRBJ2-1, with TRBD2 identical over 8 bases. Germline V gene data show CDR1 as SGHRS and CDR2 as YFSETQ. V lost 0 bases, J lost 2 bases, and 4 bases stayed unmatched. CDR3 length: 16 amino acids. The CDR3 loop is CASSLVGRDTYNEQFF. In DNA, the CDR3 is TGCGCCAGCAGCTTGGTCGGGAGGGACACCTACAATGAGCAGTTCTTC.

This clonotype appeared many times. The chain combines TRBV5-1 with TRBJ2-4, with D possibly TRBD1 on 6 matching bases. This CDR3 is built from 15 residues. The germline gives CDR1 SGHRS, CDR2 YFSETQ. V lost 2 bases to trimming and J lost 5 bases, with 14 bases between them. The CDR3 spells CASSFGDRRQNIQYF. CDR3 sequence (DNA): TGCGCCAGCAGCTTCGGAGACAGGCGACAAAACATTCAGTACTTC.

This clonotype was seen many times. This chain connects TRBV29-1 to TRBJ2-2; 13 nucleotides align to TRBD2. V lost 3 bases and J lost 6; bases outside the gene matches: 4. This CDR3 contains 15 residues. Germline CDR1 is SQVTM and CDR2 is ANQGSEA. CDR3 in amino acids: CSVEGLAGRPGELFF. As DNA, the CDR3 is TGCAGCGTTGAGGGACTAGCGGGAAGGCCCGGGGAGCTGTTTTTT.

This clonotype has a count of ten or more. V is TRBV5-1 and J is TRBJ2-7; TRBD2 is a possible D gene (5 bases). Trimming left V 5 bases short and J 7 bases short, with 19 bases between. The germline gives CDR1 SGHRS, CDR2 YFSETQ. CDR3 length equals 14 residues. The CDR3 region is CASSLPGGADEQYF. The DNA for the CDR3 is TGCGCCAGCAGTCTACCTGGAGGTGCGGATGAGCAGTACTTC.

This clonotype has a handful of counts. V is TRBV6-1 and J is TRBJ2-1, with TRBD2 identical over 8 bases. Looked up from germline, CDR1 is MNHNS and CDR2 is SASEGT. CDR3 size: 14 residues. Written as DNA, the CDR3 is TGTGCAGCAACGAGCGGGAGCTCCTACAATGAGCAGTTCTTC. Its protein product is CAATSGSSYNEQFF.

This clonotype showed up many times. The chain carries TRBV12-3 or TRBV12-4 and TRBJ1-6, with unresolved D. V lost 5 bases and J 0 bases, leaving 8 bases between the germline ends. The CDR3 totals 15 residues. The CDR3 spells CASSRTSSYNSPLHF. The CDR3 nucleotides read TGTGCCAGCAGTCGCACTAGCTCCTATAATTCACCCCTCCACTTT.

This clonotype was seen only a few times. This rearrangement joins TRBV6-1 to TRBJ1-1; 8 bases are a match to TRBD1. Per the germline V gene, CDR1 is MNHNS and CDR2 is SASEGT. The CDR3 runs to 15 residues. After removal of 6 bases from V and 5 bases from J, the junction contained 11 bases not matched to a gene. Here the CDR3 DNA reads TGTGCCAGCAGGACCGGACAGGGTGGTTCTACTGAAGCTTTCTTT. Translated, it gives CASRTGQGGSTEAFF.

This chain joins TRBV7-8 and TRBJ1-1; 7 nucleotides line up with TRBD1. Germline trimming cut 5 bases from V and 5 bases from J; bases unmatched to any gene: 5. This CDR3 contains 13 residues. CDR1 and CDR2 from the germline V gene are SGHVS and FQNEAQ. The CDR3 DNA reads TGTGCCAGCAGCCCATTACAGGGGACTGAAGCTTTCTTT. Translating it yields CASSPLQGTEAFF.

The chain carries TRBV6-2 or TRBV6-3 and TRBJ2-5, with 7 bases fitting TRBD2. Germline-derived CDR1 and CDR2 are MNHEY and SVGEGT. V was pared by 7 bases and J by 3 bases, with 14 bases of the junction left unmatched. The length of the CDR3 is 16 residues. CDR3 in DNA: TGTGCCAGCAAACCGGGGAGGGACGCCTCGAAAGAGACCCAGTACTTC. Protein product: CASKPGRDASKETQYF.

This chain connects TRBV7-6 to TRBJ2-2, with TRBD1 matching 7 bases. After removal of 2 bases from V and 7 bases from J, the junction contained 7 bases not matched to a gene. Germline lookup yields CDR1 SGHVS and CDR2 FNYEAQ. This CDR3 has 15 residues. The CDR3 DNA sequence: TGTGCCAGCAGCTTACAGGGACAGTTCCTCGGGGAGCTGTTTTTT. Translated: CASSLQGQFLGELFF.

This rearrangement joins TRBV6-1 to TRBJ2-3, with a weak D call TRBD2 (6 bases). The CDR3 spans 15 residues. Germline CDR1 is MNHNS and CDR2 is SASEGT. V was shortened by 6 bases and J by 2 bases, with 15 bases between the two germline ends. CDR3 amino acids: CASSQNGGNTDTQYF. The CDR3 DNA is TGTGCCAGCAGCCAGAACGGGGGAAACACAGATACGCAGTATTTT.

In this sample, this clonotype turned up a few times. The chain recombines TRBV30 with TRBJ1-4, with D hard to call. From germline, CDR1 is GTSNPN and CDR2 SVGIG (reference sequence). V lost 0 bases and J lost 6, with 11 bases in between. CDR3 length: 14 amino acids. The CDR3 region has the DNA TGTGCCTGGAGTGTTAACCTATACGATGAAAAACTGTTTTTT. Protein: CAWSVNLYDEKLFF.

J is TRBJ1-6 and V is TRBV28; TRBD1 aligns across 7 bases. The CDR3 runs 16 residues. V lost 5 bases, J lost 8 bases, and 12 bases stayed unmatched. Germline-derived CDR1 and CDR2 are MDHEN and SYDVKM. The CDR3 nucleotides are TGTGCCAGCAGTGCGGGACAGAACTACGGGGATTCACCCCTCCACTTT. It specifies CASSAGQNYGDSPLHF.

The sample holds a few counts of this clonotype. The chain is built from TRBV11-2 and TRBJ2-6, with 7 nucleotides matching TRBD1. J lost 1 base, V lost 7 bases, and 7 bases had no gene match. In germline, CDR1 is SGHAT, CDR2 FQNNGV. The CDR3 loop spans 16 amino acids. CDR3 bases: TGTGCCAGCAACCCGACAGGGCGGTCTGGGGCCAACGTCCTGACTTTC. Protein: CASNPTGRSGANVLTF.

This clonotype was recorded at least ten times. The rearrangement uses TRBV20-1 and TRBJ2-6; the D is unclear. Trimming removed 1 base from V and 0 bases from J, with 10 bases in between. CDR3 size: 16 residues. Looked up from germline, CDR1 is DFQATT and CDR2 is SNEGSKA (reference sequence). CDR3 protein: CSARVRDHSGANVLTF. DNA of the CDR3: TGCAGTGCTAGAGTCAGAGACCACTCTGGGGCCAACGTCCTGACTTTC.

This clonotype was detected ten times or more. The chain uses TRBV4-1 and TRBJ2-7, with 8 positions matching TRBD1. With V trimmed by 0 bases and J by 6 bases, 10 bases remained unmatched. Looked up from germline, CDR1 is MGHRA and CDR2 is YSYEKL. The length of the CDR3 is 16 residues. The chain's CDR3 is CASSQDAGQGAGEQYF. In DNA form, the CDR3 reads TGCGCCAGCAGCCAAGATGCCGGGCAGGGGGCCGGCGAGCAGTACTTC.

This clonotype occurred many times. J is TRBJ2-1 and V is TRBV20-1, with TRBD2 matching over 9 bases. With V trimmed by 1 base and J by 15 bases, 10 bases remained unmatched. This CDR3 has 13 amino acids. Germline lookup yields CDR1 DFQATT and CDR2 SNEGSKA (reference sequence). CDR3 amino acids: CSARALAGYSGFF. As DNA, the CDR3 is TGCAGTGCTAGAGCACTAGCGGGTTACTCTGGGTTCTTC.